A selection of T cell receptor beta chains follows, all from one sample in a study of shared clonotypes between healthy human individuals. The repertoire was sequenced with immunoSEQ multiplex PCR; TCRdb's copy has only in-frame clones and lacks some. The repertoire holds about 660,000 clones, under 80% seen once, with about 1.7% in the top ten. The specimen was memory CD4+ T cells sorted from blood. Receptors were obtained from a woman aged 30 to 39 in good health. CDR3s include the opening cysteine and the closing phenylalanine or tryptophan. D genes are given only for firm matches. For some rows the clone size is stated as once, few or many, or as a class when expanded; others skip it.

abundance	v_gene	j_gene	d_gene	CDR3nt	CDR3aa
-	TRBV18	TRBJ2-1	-	TGTGCCAGCTCACCAGGGTCCTACAATGAGCAGTTCTTC	CASSPGSYNEQFF
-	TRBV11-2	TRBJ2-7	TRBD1	TGTGCCAGCAGCGAGGGATGGGGGACAGACCTCTACGAGCAGTACTTC	CASSEGWGTDLYEQYF
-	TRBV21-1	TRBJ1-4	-	TGTGCCAGCAGCAAGGGCAGGCTCAATTATGAGGAAAAACTGTTTTTT	CASSKGRLNYEEKLFF
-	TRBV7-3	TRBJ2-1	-	TGTGCCAGCAGCTTAAATTGGGATGAGCAGTTCTTC	CASSLNWDEQFF
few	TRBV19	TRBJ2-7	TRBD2	TGTGCCAGTAGTCCCGGGACTAAGTCCTACGAGCAGTACTTC	CASSPGTKSYEQYF
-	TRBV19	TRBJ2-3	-	TGTGCCAGTAGTATAGATCTATGGGCAGCCACAGATACGCAGTATTTT	CASSIDLWAATDTQYF
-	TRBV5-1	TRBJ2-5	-	TGCGCCAGCAGCTTTGACAGTCGCGCGGAGACCCAGTACTTC	CASSFDSRAETQYF
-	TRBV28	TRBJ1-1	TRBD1	TGTGCCAGCAGTTTAATGCCCTGGACAGGGCACACTGAAGCTTTCTTT	CASSLMPWTGHTEAFF
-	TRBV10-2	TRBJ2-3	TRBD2	TGCGCCAGCGGAACCGGGACTAGCGGCACAGATACGCAGTATTTT	CASGTGTSGTDTQYF
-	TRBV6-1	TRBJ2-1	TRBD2	TGTGCCAGCAGTGAGCGGGAGTACAATGAGCAGTTCTTC	CASSEREYNEQFF
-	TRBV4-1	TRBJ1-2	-	TGCGCCAGCAGCCAAGGGAAAGGCCTGACTGAATGGGGCTACACCTTC	CASSQGKGLTEWGYTF
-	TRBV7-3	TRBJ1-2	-	TGTGCCAGCAGCTTAACTATATCAACAGAACTATCTAACTATGGCTACACCTTC	CASSLTISTELSNYGYTF
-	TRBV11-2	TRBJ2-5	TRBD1	TGTGCCAGCAGCCCGGGGACAGGGAGGGGGACCCAGTACTTC	CASSPGTGRGTQYF
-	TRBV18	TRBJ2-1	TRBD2	TGTGCCAGCTCACTAGGACTAGCGGCCTACAATGAGCAGTTCTTC	CASSLGLAAYNEQFF
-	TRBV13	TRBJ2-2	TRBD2	TGTGCCAGCAGCTTACCGGGACTAGCGGGAGGGGTCACCGGGGAGCTGTTTTTT	CASSLPGLAGGVTGELFF
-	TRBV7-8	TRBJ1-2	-	TGTGCCAGCAGAGATTTGACGAAGGCCGATCAATTAAATGGCTACACCTTC	CASRDLTKADQLNGYTF
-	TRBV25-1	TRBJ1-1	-	TGTGCCAGCAGTGAGGGAGGGGAAACTGAAGCTTTCTTT	CASSEGGETEAFF
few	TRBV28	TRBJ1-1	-	TGTGCCAGCAGTTTAGGGGGACGGCTGAACACTGAAGCTTTCTTT	CASSLGGRLNTEAFF
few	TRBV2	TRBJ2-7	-	TGTGCCAGCAGTGCCTGGTCCTACGAGCAGTACTTC	CASSAWSYEQYF
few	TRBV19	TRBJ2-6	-	TGTGCCAGTAGTTCTTTGACGGGCTACTCTGGGGCCAACGTCCTGACTTTC	CASSSLTGYSGANVLTF
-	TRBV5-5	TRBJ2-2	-	TGTGCCAGCAGCTTTGTCGGGGAGCTGTTTTTT	CASSFVGELFF
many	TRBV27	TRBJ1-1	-	TGTGCCAGCAGTTCCCTTCGGGGGAACACTGAAGCTTTCTTT	CASSSLRGNTEAFF
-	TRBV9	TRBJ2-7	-	TGTGCCAGCAGCGTAGAACATGGTGAACAGGTAGCCTACGAGCAGTACTTC	CASSVEHGEQVAYEQYF
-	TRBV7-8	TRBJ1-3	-	TGTGCCAGCAGAAGATTCGGGGAATCCGGAAACACCATATATTTT	CASRRFGESGNTIYF
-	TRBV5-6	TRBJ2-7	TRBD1	TGTGCCAGCAGCTTAGGGGACAGGGGCCACGAGCAGTACTTC	CASSLGDRGHEQYF
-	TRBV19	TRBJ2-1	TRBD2	TGTGCCAGTAGTACCACTAGCGGGAGCACCAATGAGCAGTTCTTC	CASSTTSGSTNEQFF